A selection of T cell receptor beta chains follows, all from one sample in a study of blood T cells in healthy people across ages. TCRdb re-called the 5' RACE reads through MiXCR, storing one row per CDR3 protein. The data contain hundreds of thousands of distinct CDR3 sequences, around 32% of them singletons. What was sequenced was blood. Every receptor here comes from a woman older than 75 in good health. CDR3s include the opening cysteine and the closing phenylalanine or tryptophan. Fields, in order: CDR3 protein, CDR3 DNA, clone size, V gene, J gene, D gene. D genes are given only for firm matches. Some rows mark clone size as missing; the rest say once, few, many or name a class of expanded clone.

CASIGEGYGTDTQYF	TGTGCCAGCATCGGGGAGGGCTACGGCACAGATACGCAGTATTTT	many	TRBV6-1	TRBJ2-3	TRBD2
CASSVSAHTDTRYF	TGTGCCAGCAGCGTAAGTGCCCACACAGATACGCGGTATTTT	once	TRBV9	TRBJ2-3	NA
CASSSRPRNTEAFF	TGTGCCAGCAGCTCCCGGCCGAGGAACACTGAAGCTTTCTTT	few	TRBV3-1	TRBJ1-1	NA
CAISEWLQMDSNYGYTF	TGTGCCATCAGTGAATGGTTGCAAATGGACAGCAACTATGGCTACACCTTC	many	TRBV10-3	TRBJ1-2	NA
CASSYRDRGPNTEAFF	TGCGCCAGCAGCTACCGGGACAGGGGACCGAACACTGAAGCTTTCTTT	many	TRBV5-1	TRBJ1-1	TRBD1
CASSARQISGANVLTF	TGTGCCAGCAGTGCCCGACAGATCTCTGGGGCCAACGTCCTGACTTTC	many	TRBV12-3/TRBV12-4	TRBJ2-6	NA
CASSIDKAGAKTQYF	TGTGCCAGTAGTATAGATAAGGCGGGGGCAAAGACCCAGTACTTC	few	TRBV19	TRBJ2-5	NA
CSARGGGYGTQYF	TGCAGTGCTAGAGGGGGGGGGTATGGGACCCAGTACTTC	NA	TRBV20-1	TRBJ2-5	TRBD2
CASSGRLSPSGTQYF	TGTGCCAGCTCCGGCAGGCTTTCCCCCAGTGGGACCCAGTACTTC	NA	TRBV28	TRBJ2-5	NA
CASSLVGRAGAYNEQYF	TGTGCCAGCAGCTTAGTAGGACGAGCGGGTGCTTACAATGAGCAGTACTTC	NA	TRBV7-2	TRBJ2-5	NA
CSASRQGGGGYTF	TGCAGTGCTAGTAGACAGGGAGGAGGTGGCTACACCTTC	NA	TRBV20-1	TRBJ1-2	TRBD1
CSVRMNTEAFF	TGCAGCGTTCGGATGAACACTGAAGCTTTCTTT	few	TRBV29-1	TRBJ1-1	NA
CSAIQGGGYTF	TGCAGTGCTATACAGGGCGGGGGCTACACCTTC	many	TRBV20-1	TRBJ1-2	NA
CASSPIGRGNQPQHF	TGTGCCAGCTCACCAATCGGGAGGGGAAATCAGCCCCAGCATTTT	few	TRBV18	TRBJ1-5	NA
CAISNNMNTEAFF	TGTGCCATCAGCAATAACATGAACACTGAAGCTTTCTTT	many	TRBV10-3	TRBJ1-1	NA
CASSPLGGGTRDTQYF	TGTGCCAGCAGCCCCCTGGGCGGGGGGACCCGCGATACGCAGTATTTT	many	TRBV4-2	TRBJ2-3	TRBD2
CASSQVVVYYEQYF	TGCGCCAGCAGCCAAGTTGTAGTCTACTACGAGCAGTACTTC	many	TRBV4-1	TRBJ2-7	NA
CASSGLAGDPIETQYF	TGTGCCAGCAGTGGACTAGCGGGAGACCCCATTGAGACCCAGTACTTC	NA	TRBV12-3/TRBV12-4	TRBJ2-5	TRBD2
CASSSPTGIYHEQYF	TGTGCCAGCAGTTCGCCGACAGGGATTTACCACGAGCAGTACTTC	NA	TRBV28	TRBJ2-7	TRBD1
CASSHDGQGVYEQYF	TGTGCCAGCAGCCACGATGGACAGGGGGTCTACGAGCAGTACTTC	many	TRBV7-2	TRBJ2-7	TRBD1
CSVVRGGNEQYF	TGCAGCGTTGTAAGGGGCGGAAACGAGCAGTACTTC	few	TRBV29-1	TRBJ2-7	NA
CASSPVEDAGYQETQYF	TGTGCCAGCAGCCCAGTAGAAGACGCCGGGTACCAAGAGACCCAGTACTTC	NA	TRBV11-2	TRBJ2-5	NA
CAGSFPAVPEAFF	TGTGCCGGCAGCTTCCCGGCGGTCCCTGAAGCTTTCTTT	NA	TRBV13	TRBJ1-1	NA
CASSLDGGYTGELFF	TGTGCCAGCAGCTTAGACGGGGGGTACACCGGGGAGCTGTTTTTT	NA	TRBV7-8	TRBJ2-2	TRBD2
CASSSGQSLGYF	TGTGCCAGCAGCTCCGGACAGAGCCTAGGGTACTTC	NA	TRBV5-6	TRBJ2-7	NA
CASSVVDSGRAETQYF	TGTGCCAGCAGCGTAGTTGATAGCGGGAGGGCGGAGACCCAGTACTTC	NA	TRBV9	TRBJ2-5	TRBD2
CAWSDRGIGAFF	TGTGCCTGGAGTGATAGGGGAATCGGGGCTTTCTTT	NA	TRBV30	TRBJ1-1	NA